These T cell receptor beta chains were read from a single sample in a study of T cells in localized non-small cell lung cancer. Method: immunoSEQ multiplex PCR; TCRdb's copy keeps in-frame clones and lacks some. There are around 100,000 clones in the sample; about nine tenths occur only once, and roughly 15% lies in the top ten. Sequenced here: peripheral blood, sampled before any cancer treatment. The receptors derive from a man between 40 and 70 years old with stage I squamous cell lung carcinoma. CDR3s include the opening cysteine and the closing phenylalanine or tryptophan. The order of the fields is V gene, J gene, CDR3 length, CDR3 protein.

>TRBV5-1|TRBJ1-1|16
CASSLQGRVRNTEAFF
>TRBV5-8|TRBJ1-2|14
CASSLGRGTRGYTF
>TRBV5-1|TRBJ1-1|14
CASSYWTVNTEAFF
>TRBV28|TRBJ2-7|16
CASARGTKQGSYEQYF
>TRBV27|TRBJ1-1|17
CASRRDPKGTARSEAFF
>TRBV6-5|TRBJ1-5|13
CASSVYSNQPQHF
>TRBV5-1|TRBJ1-2|14
CASSLGDREYGYTF
>TRBV7-8|TRBJ2-7|13
CASSALVSYEQYF
>TRBV9|TRBJ1-4|16
CASSVGAVGGGEKLFF
>TRBV4-1|TRBJ2-7|16
CASSQDRRDRGREQYF
>TRBV28|TRBJ1-5|14
CASSLVQGNQPQHF
>TRBV5-6|TRBJ2-1|14
CASSPGPAAGEEFF
>TRBV7-9|TRBJ1-3|13
CASSWSSGNTIYF
>TRBV5-1|TRBJ2-3|13
CASSLAGTDTQYF
>TRBV7-9|TRBJ2-3|14
CASSLMTGTDTQYF
>TRBV6-5|TRBJ2-3|15
CASSLSTFFTDTQYF
>TRBV2|TRBJ1-3|15
CASSRQGSSGNTIYF
>TRBV5-1|TRBJ1-5|14
CASSERPSNQPQHF
>TRBV25-1|TRBJ2-6|18
CASSELGTRAAGANVLTF
>TRBV18|TRBJ1-1|15
CASSPRDFTNTEAFF
>TRBV6-5|TRBJ1-4|15
CATGGRVSTNEKLFF
>TRBV6-1|TRBJ1-2|15
CASTQSGAGFYGYTF
>TRBV7-9|TRBJ2-6|17
CASSPGLAGAGANVLTF
>TRBV6-1|TRBJ1-1|12
CASSEIQDPAFF
>TRBV7-9|TRBJ2-7|12
CASSPGGLEQYF